This entry lists 10 T cell receptor beta chains sequenced from one sample in a study of radiotherapy plus CTLA-4 blockade in lung cancer (dated by TCRdb to between 2018 and 2020). The method was the immunoSEQ multiplex PCR assay. Here the immuneACCESS table is served through TCRdb, limited to in-frame sequences with V and J called. Missing clones are a known gap in these copies; in checked studies unresolved V genes cover under half, and the rest lacks a known reason. In this sample the table shows approximately 76,000 clones, 60% to 85% of which occur a single time. Under 5% of the sample comes from the top ten. This specimen consisted of peripheral blood, obtained from a patient treated with radiotherapy plus ipilimumab. All receptors come from a human donor with non-small cell lung cancer who had a partial response to radiotherapy plus ipilimumab. Some clones in this sample may be carry-over from other donors' samples.

CDR3 nucleotide sequence: TGTGCCAGCAGCTTCGGGGGGGAGAATTCACCCCTCCACTTT. Protein product: CASSFGGENSPLHF. The chain has TRBV11-2 and TRBJ1-6; D might be TRBD1 (5 bases). The CDR3 consists of 14 residues. V was trimmed by 3 bases and J by 7 bases, leaving 10 bases between them. The V gene's germline CDR1 is SGHAT and CDR2 FQNNGV.

The rearrangement uses TRBV7-2 and TRBJ1-4; no clear D. Trimming pared 5 bases from V and 0 bases from J, leaving 4 bases between. This CDR3 contains 13 residues. CDR1 and CDR2 from the germline V gene are SGHTA and FQGNSA. CDR3 sequence: CASSRATNEKLFF. The CDR3, as DNA: TGTGCCAGCAGCCGTGCAACTAATGAAAAACTGTTTTTT.

CDR3 residues: CASSPQEAGNTGELFF. CDR3 sequence (DNA): TGTGCCAGCTCACCACAGGAGGCAGGGAACACCGGGGAGCTGTTTTTT. The chain couples TRBV18 to TRBJ2-2, with D possibly TRBD2 on 5 matching bases. Trimming pared 1 base from V and 1 base from J, leaving 10 bases between. Germline-derived CDR1 and CDR2 are KGHSH and LQKENI. The CDR3 totals 16 residues.

The V gene is TRBV29-1, the J gene TRBJ2-7; 8 bases are shared with TRBD1. The CDR3 loop spans 13 amino acids. CDR1 is SQVTM, CDR2 ANQGSEA, per germline. Trimming took 3 bases from V and 6 from J; bases not matched to a gene: 7. The CDR3 DNA is TGCAGCGTTGACGGGACACAGGGGGGCGAGCAGTACTTC. Translating gives CSVDGTQGGEQYF.

The chain combines TRBV27 with TRBJ2-1; TRBD1 is a possible D gene (6 bases). The CDR3 totals 14 residues. CDR1 and CDR2 (germline): MNHEY, SMNVEV (reference sequence). The V end lost 6 bases, the J end lost 2 bases, and 11 bases lay between the germline ends. CDR3 in amino acids: CASSKGGAYNEQFF. The CDR3 nucleotides read TGTGCCAGCAGCAAAGGGGGTGCCTACAATGAGCAGTTCTTC.

The chain uses TRBV5-1 and TRBJ2-7; maybe TRBD2 (6 bases). CDR3 length: 14 amino acids. Germline V gene data show CDR1 as SGHRS and CDR2 as YFSETQ. Trimming removed 4 bases at V and 0 bases at J, with 11 bases between. The CDR3 region is CASSRDLSSYEQYF. The DNA for the CDR3 is TGCGCCAGCAGCCGGGACTTAAGCTCCTACGAGCAGTACTTC.

This chain connects TRBV7-7 to TRBJ2-3; 8 bases line up with TRBD2. Germline lookup yields CDR1 SSHAT and CDR2 FNYEAQ (reference sequence). V lost 5 bases and J lost 3; bases outside the gene matches: 7. The CDR3 has 15 amino acids. The chain's CDR3 is CASSLGAGETDTQYF. The DNA for the CDR3 is TGTGCCAGCAGCCTCGGAGCGGGAGAAACAGATACGCAGTATTTT.

The J gene is TRBJ2-3, the V gene TRBV5-8; 7 nucleotides agree with TRBD2. Looked up from germline, CDR1 is SGHTS and CDR2 is YDEGEE. The CDR3 has 14 amino acids. With V trimmed by 6 bases and J by 2 bases, 6 bases remained unmatched. In DNA, the CDR3 is TGTGCCAGCACCACCGGGACTAACACAGATACGCAGTATTTT. As protein: CASTTGTNTDTQYF.

V usage is TRBV4-3 and J usage is TRBJ1-1, with 8 positions matching TRBD1. Germline CDR1 reads LGHNA; CDR2 reads YSLEER. The CDR3 contains 15 residues. With 0 bases clipped from V and 5 bases from J, the junction kept 5 bases outside the gene matches. The chain's CDR3 is CASSQDRGRRTEAFF. In DNA form, the CDR3 reads TGCGCCAGCAGCCAAGACAGGGGGCGCAGGACTGAAGCTTTCTTT.

V is TRBV15 and J is TRBJ2-3, with 9 nucleotides matching TRBD2. Looked up from germline, CDR1 is LNHNV and CDR2 is YYDKDF (reference sequence). The V and J ends lost 4 bases and 3 bases, in that order; junction bases with no gene match: 5. The CDR3 totals 15 residues. The CDR3 sequence: CATSTLAGSTDTQYF. CDR3 nucleotides: TGTGCCACCAGCACTCTAGCGGGGAGTACAGATACGCAGTATTTT. Full variable domain (missing parts from reference TRBV15 and TRBJ2-3): DAMVIQNPRYQVTQFGKPVTLSCSQTLNHNVMYWYQQKSSQAPKLLFHYYDKDFNNEADTPDNFQSRRPNTSFCFLDIRSPGLGDTAMYLCATSTLAGSTDTQYFGPGTRLTVL.